This T cell receptor beta chain was recovered during a study of cytomegalovirus exposure and HLA in healthy donors. Overall study results and limits: For most TCR sequences rarity was the rule, although some public TCRs occurred in many donors.

This PCR relied on a set of 60 Vbeta primers and 13 Jbeta primers. Only in-frame clones appear in the TCRdb table, and some are missing; sequencing was by immunoSEQ multiplex PCR. The repertoire holds approximately 60,000 clones, with roughly 80% as singletons. Concerning this clone: Antigen specificity is unknown.

The CDR3 is 13 amino acids. Germline CDR1 and CDR2: LGHNA and YSLEER. Trimming removed 5 bases from V and 1 base from J, with 8 bases in between. What was sequenced was PBMCs. The rearrangement joins TRBV4-3 to TRBJ1-1; D is unclear. The source is a man aged 40-49 years in good health and CMV-seronegative. The CDR3 DNA follows: TGCGCCAGCAGCTCCCACAGGAACACTGAAGCTTTCTTT. This encodes CASSSHRNTEAFF.